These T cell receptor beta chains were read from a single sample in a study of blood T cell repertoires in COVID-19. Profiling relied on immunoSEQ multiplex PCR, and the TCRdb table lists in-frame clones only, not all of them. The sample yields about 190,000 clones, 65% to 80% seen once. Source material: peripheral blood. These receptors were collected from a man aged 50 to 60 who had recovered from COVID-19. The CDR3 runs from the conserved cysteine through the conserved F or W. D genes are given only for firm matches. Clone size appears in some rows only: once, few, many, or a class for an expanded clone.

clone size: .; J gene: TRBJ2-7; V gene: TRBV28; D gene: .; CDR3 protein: CASSLSYNPEQYF; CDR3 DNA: TGTGCCAGCAGTTTATCCTATAACCCCGAGCAGTACTTC
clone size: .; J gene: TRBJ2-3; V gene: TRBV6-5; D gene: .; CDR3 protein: CASSYGGTQPDTQYF; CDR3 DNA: TGTGCCAGCAGTTATGGAGGGACCCAACCAGATACGCAGTATTTT
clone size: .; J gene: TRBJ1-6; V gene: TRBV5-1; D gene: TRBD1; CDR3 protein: CASSAGQGNTNSPLHF; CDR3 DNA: TGCGCCAGCAGCGCGGGACAGGGCAACACCAATTCACCCCTCCACTTT
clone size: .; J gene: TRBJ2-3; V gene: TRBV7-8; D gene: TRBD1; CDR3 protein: CASIKGRGRENTQYF; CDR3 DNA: TGTGCCAGCATCAAGGGTAGGGGGCGCGAAAATACGCAGTATTTT
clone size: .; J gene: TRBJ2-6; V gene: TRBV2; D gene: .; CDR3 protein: CASSTSSNSGANVLTF; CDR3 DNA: TGTGCCAGCAGTACTAGTTCCAACTCTGGGGCCAACGTCCTGACTTTC
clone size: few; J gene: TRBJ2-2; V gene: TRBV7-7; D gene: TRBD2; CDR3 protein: CASSLDSGIFTGELFF; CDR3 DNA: TGTGCCAGCAGCTTAGATAGCGGGATCTTCACCGGGGAGCTGTTTTTT
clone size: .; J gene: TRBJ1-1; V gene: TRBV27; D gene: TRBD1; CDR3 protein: CASSPTQGATTEAFF; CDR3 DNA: TGTGCCAGCAGCCCAACCCAGGGGGCGACCACTGAAGCTTTCTTT
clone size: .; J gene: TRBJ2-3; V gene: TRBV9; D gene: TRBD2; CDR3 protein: CASSVLPSGRTDTQYF; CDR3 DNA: TGTGCCAGCAGCGTCCTCCCTAGCGGGAGAACAGATACGCAGTATTTT
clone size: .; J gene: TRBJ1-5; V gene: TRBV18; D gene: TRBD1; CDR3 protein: CASSPGTGGNQPQHF; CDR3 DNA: TGTGCCAGCTCACCGGGGACAGGGGGCAATCAGCCCCAGCATTTT
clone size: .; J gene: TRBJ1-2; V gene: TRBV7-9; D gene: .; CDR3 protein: CASSLVTTNYGYTF; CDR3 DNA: TGTGCCAGCAGCTTAGTGACAACCAACTATGGCTACACCTTC
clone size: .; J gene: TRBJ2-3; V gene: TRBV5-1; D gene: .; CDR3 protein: CASRTGTDTQYF; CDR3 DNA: TGCGCCAGCAGAACAGGGACAGATACGCAGTATTTT
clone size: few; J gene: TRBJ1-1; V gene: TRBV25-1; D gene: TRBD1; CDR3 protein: CASSEGQLMNTEAFF; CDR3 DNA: TGTGCCAGCAGTGAGGGACAGCTCATGAACACTGAAGCTTTCTTT
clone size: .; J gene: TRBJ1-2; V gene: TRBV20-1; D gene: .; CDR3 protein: CSASAGSVRSGYTF; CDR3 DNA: TGCAGTGCTAGTGCTGGTTCCGTTCGGTCGGGCTACACCTTC
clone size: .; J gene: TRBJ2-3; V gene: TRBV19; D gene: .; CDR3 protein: CASSNVNRPSTDTQYF; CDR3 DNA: TGTGCCAGTAGTAATGTGAACAGGCCTAGCACAGATACGCAGTATTTT
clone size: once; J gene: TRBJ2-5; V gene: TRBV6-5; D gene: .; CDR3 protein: CASSYQISKTQETQYF; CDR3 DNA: TGTGCCAGCAGTTACCAGATTAGCAAGACTCAAGAGACCCAGTACTTC
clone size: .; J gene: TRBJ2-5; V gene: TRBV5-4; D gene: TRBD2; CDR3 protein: CASSLGVAGNQETQYF; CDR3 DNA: TGTGCCAGCAGCTTGGGAGTAGCGGGGAACCAAGAGACCCAGTACTTC
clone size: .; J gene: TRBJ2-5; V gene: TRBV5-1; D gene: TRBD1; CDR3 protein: CASSQTTGGVETQYF; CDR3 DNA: TGCGCCAGCAGCCAAACGACAGGGGGCGTCGAGACCCAGTACTTC
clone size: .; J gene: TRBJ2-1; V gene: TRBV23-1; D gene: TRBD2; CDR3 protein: CASSQSRLAESSYNEQFF; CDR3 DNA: TGCGCCAGCAGTCAATCGCGACTAGCGGAAAGCTCCTACAATGAGCAGTTCTTC
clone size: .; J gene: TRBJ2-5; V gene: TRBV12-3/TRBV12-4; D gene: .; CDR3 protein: CASSLGQDETQYF; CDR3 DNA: TGTGCCAGCAGTTTGGGGCAGGACGAGACCCAGTACTTC
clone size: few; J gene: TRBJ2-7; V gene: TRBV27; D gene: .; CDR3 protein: CASSFVRAFSEQYF; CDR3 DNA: TGTGCCAGCAGTTTCGTCAGGGCCTTCTCCGAGCAGTACTTC
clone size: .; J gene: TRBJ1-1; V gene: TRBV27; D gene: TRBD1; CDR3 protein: CASSDDRGRISTF; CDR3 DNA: TGTGCCAGCAGTGACGACAGGGGGCGTATCTCTACCTTT
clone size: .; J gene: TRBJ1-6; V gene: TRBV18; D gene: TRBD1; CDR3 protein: CASSPGGQGPNSPLHF; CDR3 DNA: TGTGCCAGCTCACCGGGGGGACAGGGACCGAATTCACCCCTCCACTTT
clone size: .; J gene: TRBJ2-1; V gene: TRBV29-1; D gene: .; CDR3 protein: CSGNTDTSNEQFF; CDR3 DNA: TGCAGCGGAAATACGGACACCTCCAATGAGCAGTTCTTC
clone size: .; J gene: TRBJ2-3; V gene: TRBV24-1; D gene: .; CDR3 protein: CATARGSTDTQYF; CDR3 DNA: TGTGCCACCGCACGGGGGAGCACAGATACGCAGTATTTT
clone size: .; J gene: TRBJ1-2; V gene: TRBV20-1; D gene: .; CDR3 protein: CSAGPYGYTF; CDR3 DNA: TGCAGTGCTGGCCCCTATGGCTACACCTTC
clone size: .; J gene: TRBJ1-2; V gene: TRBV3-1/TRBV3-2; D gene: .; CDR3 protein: CASSLQVSQDFGYTF; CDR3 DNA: TGTGCCAGCAGCCTCCAAGTGTCACAGGATTTTGGCTACACCTTC
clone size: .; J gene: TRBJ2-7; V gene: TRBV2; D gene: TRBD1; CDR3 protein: CASSVQQGDEQYF; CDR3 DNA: TGTGCCAGCAGTGTCCAACAGGGGGACGAGCAGTACTTC
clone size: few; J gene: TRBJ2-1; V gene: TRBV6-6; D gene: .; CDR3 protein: CASSRGASYNEQFF; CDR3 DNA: TGTGCCAGCAGCCGGGGGGCCAGCTACAATGAGCAGTTCTTC
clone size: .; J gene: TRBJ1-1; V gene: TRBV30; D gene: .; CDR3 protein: CAWTRLGVLTEAFF; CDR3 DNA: TGTGCCTGGACGCGACTAGGAGTTCTCACTGAAGCTTTCTTT
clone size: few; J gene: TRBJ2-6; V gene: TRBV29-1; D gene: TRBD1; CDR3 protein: CSVPGQVRSGANVLTF; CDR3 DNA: TGCAGCGTACCGGGACAGGTACGGTCTGGGGCCAACGTCCTGACTTTC
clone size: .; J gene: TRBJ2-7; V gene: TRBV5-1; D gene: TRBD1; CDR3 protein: CASSFGTDEQYF; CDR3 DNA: TGCGCCAGCAGCTTTGGGACAGACGAGCAGTACTTC
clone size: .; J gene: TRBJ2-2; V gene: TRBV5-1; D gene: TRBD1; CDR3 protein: CASRLRTGEGGELFF; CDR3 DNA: TGCGCCAGCCGCTTAAGGACAGGGGAGGGCGGGGAGCTGTTTTTT
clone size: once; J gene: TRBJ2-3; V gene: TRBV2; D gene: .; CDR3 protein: CASSDLGYSVRF; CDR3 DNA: TGTGCCAGCAGTGACTTAGGCTACTCGGTGCGGTTT
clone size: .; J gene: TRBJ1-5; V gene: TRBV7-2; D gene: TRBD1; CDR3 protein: CASSPDAGGSNQPQHF; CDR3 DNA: TGTGCCAGCAGCCCTGATGCAGGGGGCAGCAATCAGCCCCAGCATTTT
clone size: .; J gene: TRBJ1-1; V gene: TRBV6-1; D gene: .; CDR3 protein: CASSDGGRQVNTEAFF; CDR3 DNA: TGTGCCAGCAGTGACGGAGGTCGGCAGGTGAACACTGAAGCTTTCTTT
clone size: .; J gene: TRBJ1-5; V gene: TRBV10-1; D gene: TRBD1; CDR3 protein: CATKNRGSNQPQHF; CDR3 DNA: TGCGCCACAAAAAACAGGGGTAGCAATCAGCCCCAGCATTTT
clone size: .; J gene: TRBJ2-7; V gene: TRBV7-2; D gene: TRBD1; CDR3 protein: CASSSTGVNYEQYF; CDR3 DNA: TGTGCCAGCAGCTCGACAGGGGTGAATTACGAGCAGTACTTC
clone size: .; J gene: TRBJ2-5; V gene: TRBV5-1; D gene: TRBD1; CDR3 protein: CASSSEDRVQETQYF; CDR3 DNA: TGCGCCAGCAGCTCCGAAGACAGGGTCCAAGAGACCCAGTACTTC
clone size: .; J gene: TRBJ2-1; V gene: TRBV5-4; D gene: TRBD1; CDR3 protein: CASSLRGQAQFF; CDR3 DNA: TGTGCCAGCAGCTTGAGAGGACAGGCTCAGTTCTTC
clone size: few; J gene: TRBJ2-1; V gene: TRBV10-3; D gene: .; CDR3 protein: CAISESSSYNEQFF; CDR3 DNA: TGTGCCATCAGTGAGTCGAGTTCCTACAATGAGCAGTTCTTC
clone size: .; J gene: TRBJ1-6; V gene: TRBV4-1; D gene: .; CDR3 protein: CASSPVWSSYNSPLHF; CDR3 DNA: TGCGCCAGCAGCCCGGTCTGGAGCTCCTATAATTCACCCCTCCACTTT
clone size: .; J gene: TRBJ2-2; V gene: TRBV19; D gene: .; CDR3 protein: CASSFDIGELFF; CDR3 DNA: TGTGCCAGTAGTTTTGACATCGGGGAGCTGTTTTTT
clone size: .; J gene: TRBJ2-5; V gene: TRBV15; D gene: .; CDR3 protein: CATSRDGIAATAKETQYF; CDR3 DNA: TGTGCCACCAGCAGAGATGGTATTGCGGCGACAGCCAAAGAGACCCAGTACTTC
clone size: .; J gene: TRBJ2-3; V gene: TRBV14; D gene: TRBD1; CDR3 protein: CASSQWTGGSDQYAVF; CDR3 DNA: TGTGCCAGCAGCCAATGGACAGGGGGCAGCGATCAGTACGCAGTATTT
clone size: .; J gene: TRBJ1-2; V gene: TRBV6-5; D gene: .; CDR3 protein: CASSYGSGYTF; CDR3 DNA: TGTGCCAGCAGTTATGGCTCTGGCTACACCTTC
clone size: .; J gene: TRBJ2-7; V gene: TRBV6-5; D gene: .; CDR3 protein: CASSTGYEQYF; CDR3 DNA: TGTGCCAGCAGTACCGGCTACGAGCAGTACTTC
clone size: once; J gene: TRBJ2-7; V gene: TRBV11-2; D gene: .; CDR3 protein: CASSLAGAYEQYF; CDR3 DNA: TGTGCCAGCAGCTTAGCGGGAGCCTACGAGCAGTACTTC
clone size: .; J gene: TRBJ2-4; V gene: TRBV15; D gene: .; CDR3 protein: CATSRGRGAENIQYF; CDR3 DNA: TGTGCCACCAGCAGAGGAAGGGGCGCAGAAAACATTCAGTACTTC
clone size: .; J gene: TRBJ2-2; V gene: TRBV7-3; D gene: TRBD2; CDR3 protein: CASSLKPAGDTGELFF; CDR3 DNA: TGTGCCAGCAGCTTAAAACCAGCGGGGGACACCGGGGAGCTGTTTTTT
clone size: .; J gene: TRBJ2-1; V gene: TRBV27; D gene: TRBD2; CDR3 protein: CASSLLAGVGNEQFF; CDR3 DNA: TGTGCCAGCAGTTTATTAGCGGGAGTGGGCAATGAGCAGTTCTTC
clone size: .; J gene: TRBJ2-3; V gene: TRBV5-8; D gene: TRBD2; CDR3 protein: CASSHTDPLAGEGTDTQYF; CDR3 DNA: TGTGCCAGCAGCCACACCGACCCACTAGCGGGAGAAGGCACAGATACGCAGTATTTT
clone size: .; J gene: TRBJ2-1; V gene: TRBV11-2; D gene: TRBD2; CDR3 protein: CASSLGTSGYNEQFF; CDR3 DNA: TGTGCCAGCAGCTTAGGGACTAGCGGATACAATGAGCAGTTCTTC
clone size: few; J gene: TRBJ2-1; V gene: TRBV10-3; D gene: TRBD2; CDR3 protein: CAIRKTSGSYNEQFF; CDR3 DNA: TGTGCCATCAGAAAGACTAGCGGGTCCTACAATGAGCAGTTCTTC
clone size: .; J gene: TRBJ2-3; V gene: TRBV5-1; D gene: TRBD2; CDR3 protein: CASRTLLAGGLATDTQYF; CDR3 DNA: TGCGCCAGCAGGACCCTATTAGCGGGAGGGCTAGCGACAGATACGCAGTATTTT